The sequence of this TCR beta chain was determined in a study of blood T cell repertoires in COVID-19. At the level of the study: Whether acute or convalescent, the COVID-19 samples came from the United States, Italy and Spain.

Clones were sequenced by immunoSEQ multiplex PCR, and TCRdb holds only the in-frame ones, with some missing. The top ten clones hold around 1.6% of a sample with around 250,000 clones, roughly 86% of them seen once. The germline gives CDR1 SGHTA, CDR2 FQGTGA. The V gene lost 5 bases and the J gene lost 0 bases, with 7 bases spanning the gap. This CDR3 is 13 amino acids long. Participants came from some 26 US areas, aged roughly 18 to 89 years. The count of this clone is one. The TCR sequence derives from a woman between 45 and 60 years old who had recovered from COVID-19. J is TRBJ1-1 and V is TRBV7-3, with D hard to call. Material: PBMCs or T cells enriched from blood (not recorded which). CDR3 amino acids: CASSQNLNTEAFF. The CDR3, as DNA: TGTGCCAGCAGCCAGAATCTGAACACTGAAGCTTTCTTT.